The clone carrying this TCR beta chain showed up many times. Its antigen remains unknown. The data were taken from a study of CD8+CD57+ T cells in acquired aplastic anemia. Study details: The sorted CD4+ and CD8+ cells yielded an average around 3 ug of DNA.

Profiling of TCR beta VDJ combinations and CDR3 sequences used genomic DNA as template. TCRdb re-called the reads through MiXCR, storing one row per CDR3 protein. This table holds roughly 150,000 distinct CDR3 sequences, around 48% found once. The CDR3 sequence is 17 residues long. The germline V gene has CDR1 LGHNA and CDR2 YNFKEQ. V lost 1 base and J 1 base, leaving 16 bases between the germline ends. Patients chosen for sequencing had shown CD8+CD57+ cell expansion by flow cytometry. Among the patients, none had received any therapy at the time of blood sampling. Study-level points and caveats: Overlap between patients and controls comprised twenty-nine CD8+ CDR3 sequences.

This receptor was taken from a human donor with aplastic anemia. The chain is built from TRBV4-2 and TRBJ2-5, with TRBD1 as a possible D gene (6 bases). The sample was sorted CD4+, CD8+, or CD8+CD57+ T cells (not recorded which) from PBMCs. The CDR3: CASSQVLGRGGQETQYF. In DNA, the CDR3 is TGTGCCAGCAGCCAAGTCCTGGGGAGAGGGGGCCAAGAGACCCAGTACTTC.